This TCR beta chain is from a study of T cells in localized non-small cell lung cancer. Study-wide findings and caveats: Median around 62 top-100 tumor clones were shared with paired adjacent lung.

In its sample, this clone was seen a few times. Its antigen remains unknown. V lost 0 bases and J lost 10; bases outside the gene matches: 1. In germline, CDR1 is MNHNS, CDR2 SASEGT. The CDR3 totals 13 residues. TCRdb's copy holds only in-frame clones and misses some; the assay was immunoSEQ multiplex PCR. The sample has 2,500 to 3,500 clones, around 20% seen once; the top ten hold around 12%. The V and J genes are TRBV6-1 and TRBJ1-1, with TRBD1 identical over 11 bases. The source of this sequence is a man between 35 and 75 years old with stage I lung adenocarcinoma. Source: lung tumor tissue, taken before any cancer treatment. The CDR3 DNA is TGTGCCAGCAGTGAAGCGGGGACAGGGGGAGCTTTCTTT. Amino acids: CASSEAGTGGAFF.